These 25 T cell receptor beta chains were sequenced from one sample in a study of T cell changes during pregnancy in multiple sclerosis. The method was immunoSEQ multiplex PCR; TCRdb's version includes in-frame clones alone and lacks a portion of them. The sample holds tens of thousands of clones, about 91% seen once. Source: CD8+ T cells from peripheral blood mononuclear cells, taken before pregnancy. Receptors originate from a female donor with multiple sclerosis, enrolled in a pregnancy study.

V and J are TRBV28 and TRBJ1-2; TRBD1 aligns across 8 bases. The CDR3 has 15 amino acids. Germline CDR1 reads MDHEN; CDR2 reads SYDVKM. The J segment lost 2 bases and the V segment lost 5 bases, leaving 7 bases of the junction unmatched. CDR3 in amino acids: CASSHQTGVNYGYTF. CDR3 in DNA: TGTGCCAGCAGTCATCAGACAGGGGTGAACTATGGCTACACCTTC.

The chain employs TRBV2 and TRBJ2-1; tentative D call: TRBD1 (5 bases). Germline CDR1 is SNHLY and CDR2 is FYNNEI. This CDR3 is 14 amino acids long. Trimming left V 7 bases short and J 0 bases short, with 10 bases between. DNA for the CDR3: TGTGCCAGCATCCGAGACAGCTCCTACAATGAGCAGTTCTTC. Translating gives CASIRDSSYNEQFF.

The rearrangement uses TRBV14 and TRBJ2-7; possible D gene TRBD2, 6 bases. From germline, CDR1 is SGHDN and CDR2 FVKESK. The CDR3 is made up of 13 amino acids. V was clipped by 4 bases and J by 4 bases, with 11 bases between them. DNA of the CDR3: TGTGCCAGCAGCCGGGGGGTGAGGTACGAGCAGTACTTC. Translation: CASSRGVRYEQYF.

The chain recombines TRBV6-6 with TRBJ1-1; TRBD1 matches at 7 bases. Germline V lookup: CDR1 MNHNY, CDR2 SVGAGI (reference sequence). Trimming took 8 bases from V and 4 from J; bases not matched to a gene: 16. CDR3 length: 16 amino acids. Here the CDR3 DNA reads TGTGCCAGCTGTACAGGGGTTAAATCGATTAGCACTGAAGCTTTCTTT. Amino acid sequence: CASCTGVKSISTEAFF.

The chain recombines TRBV29-1 with TRBJ1-5, with 7 bases identical to TRBD1. The CDR3 sequence is 15 residues long. Looked up from germline, CDR1 is SQVTM and CDR2 is ANQGSEA. With V trimmed by 0 bases and J by 3 bases, 5 bases remained unmatched. CDR3 amino acids: CSVEDTGEDNQPQHF. The CDR3 DNA is TGCAGCGTTGAAGATACAGGGGAGGACAATCAGCCCCAGCATTTT.

V and J are TRBV4-1 and TRBJ1-5, with 7 bases lining up with TRBD1. V shed 4 bases, J shed 2 bases, and the junction held 2 bases outside the gene matches. This CDR3 has 14 residues. The germline V gene encodes CDR1 MGHRA and CDR2 YSYEKL. The CDR3, as DNA: TGCGCCAGCAGCCCCGGACAGGGCAATCAGCCCCAGCATTTT. Its protein product is CASSPGQGNQPQHF.

The rearrangement joins TRBV19 to TRBJ1-4, with D possibly TRBD1 on 5 matching bases. In germline, CDR1 is LNHDA, CDR2 SQIVND (reference sequence). Trimming took off 4 bases at V and 8 bases at J, with 14 bases between the two ends. The CDR3 covers 14 residues. The CDR3, as DNA: TGTGCCAGTAGTAGTCAGGGTACAAACGAAAAACTGTTTTTT. Encoded protein: CASSSQGTNEKLFF.

Concerning this clone: The same CDR3 is also encoded by other DNA sequences in this sample. This chain connects TRBV5-6 to TRBJ1-6, with unresolved D. V was pared by 0 bases and J by 7 bases, with 8 bases between. There are 14 residues in the CDR3. Germline lookup yields CDR1 SGHDT and CDR2 YYEEEE. The chain's CDR3 is CASSLGQGNSPLHF. CDR3 nucleotide sequence: TGTGCCAGCAGCTTGGGACAAGGCAATTCACCCCTCCACTTT.

V and J are TRBV7-9 and TRBJ2-1, with 7 bases aligning to TRBD2. Germline V gene sequence: CDR1 SEHNR, CDR2 FQNEAQ (reference sequence). V gave up 3 bases and J gave up 8 bases; unmatched junction bases: 16. The CDR3 is 17 amino acids. The CDR3 is CASSLRAGQAPRDEQFF. CDR3 coding DNA: TGTGCCAGCAGCTTGAGAGCGGGGCAGGCCCCGCGGGATGAGCAGTTCTTC.

The V call is TRBV2, the J call TRBJ2-7, with 8 bases aligning to TRBD1. Germline-derived CDR1 and CDR2 are SNHLY and FYNNEI. V lost 2 bases, J lost 7 bases, and 13 bases stayed unmatched. CDR3 size: 16 residues. Written as DNA, the CDR3 is TGTGCCAGCAGTGAAAGCAGGGGGCCTGCGAATGATGAGCAGTACTTC. This codes for CASSESRGPANDEQYF.

J is TRBJ2-5 and V is TRBV5-4, with 7 bases matching TRBD1. This CDR3 spans 13 amino acids. Germline assignment: CDR1 SGHNT and CDR2 YYREEE (reference sequence). The trim removed 4 bases at V and 2 bases at J, leaving 2 bases unmatched. CDR3 bases: TGTGCCAGCAGCCTCAGGGGGCAAGAGACCCAGTACTTC. Protein sequence: CASSLRGQETQYF.

This chain joins TRBV6-4 and TRBJ2-3; 9 bases are a match to TRBD1. Germline V lookup: CDR1 MRHNA, CDR2 SNTAGT. V shed 5 bases, J shed 5 bases, and the junction held 11 bases outside the gene matches. CDR3 length: 16 residues. CDR3 residues: CASSKISGTGLDTQYF. CDR3 nucleotide sequence: TGTGCCAGCAGTAAAATTTCCGGGACAGGGTTAGATACGCAGTATTTT.

V and J are TRBV11-2 and TRBJ2-6; D is uncertain. Germline CDR1 reads SGHAT; CDR2 reads FQNNGV. This CDR3 has 15 residues. V lost 5 bases to trimming and J lost 0 bases, with 8 bases between them. DNA of the CDR3: TGTGCCAGCAGCGCTCCGAGCTCTGGGGCCAACGTCCTGACTTTC. It is translated as CASSAPSSGANVLTF.

This chain links TRBV19 with TRBJ2-1, with 13 nucleotides matching TRBD2. CDR3 length equals 17 residues. After removal of 2 bases from V and 6 bases from J, the junction contained 7 bases not matched to a gene. Germline V gives CDR1 LNHDA, CDR2 SQIVND (reference sequence). Here the CDR3 DNA reads TGTGCCAGTAGTATAAGACTAGCGGGGGGCCCAGTCAATGAGCAGTTCTTC. Translated: CASSIRLAGGPVNEQFF. Looking up the rest from reference TRBV19 and TRBJ2-1 gives the full variable domain: DGGITQSPKYLFRKEGQNVTLSCEQNLNHDAMYWYRQDPGQGLRLIYYSQIVNDFQKGDIAEGYSVSREKKESFPLTVTSAQKNPTAFYLCASSIRLAGGPVNEQFFGPGTRLTVL.

The chain joins TRBV13 to TRBJ2-7, with D possibly being TRBD2 (6 bases). Germline V gene data show CDR1 as PRHDT and CDR2 as FYEKMQ (reference sequence). The CDR3 consists of 14 residues. Trimming cost V 0 bases and J 11 bases, with 17 bases left between them. Here the CDR3 DNA reads TGTGCCAGCAGCTTAGGGAGGGGACTTGGGTTCGAGTACTTC. Translated, it gives CASSLGRGLGFEYF.

The rearrangement joins TRBV7-9 to TRBJ1-1; 9 bases match TRBD1. The CDR3 contains 13 residues. V lost 5 bases, J lost 4 bases, and 2 bases stayed unmatched. CDR1 and CDR2 (germline): SEHNR, FQNEAQ (reference sequence). This chain's CDR3 is CASSGDRVTEAFF. The CDR3 DNA sequence: TGTGCCAGCAGCGGGGACAGGGTCACTGAAGCTTTCTTT.

This chain uses TRBV7-8 with TRBJ2-5; D is perhaps TRBD2 (6 bases). Looked up from germline, CDR1 is SGHVS and CDR2 is FQNEAQ. This CDR3 has 16 residues. V was cut by 2 bases and J by 5 bases, with 18 bases left in between. The CDR3 DNA follows: TGTGCCAGCAGCTTAATTTCCCCGGGGACTCAGGAGACCCAGTACTTC. Its translation is CASSLISPGTQETQYF.

Points on this clone: A read error may produce the germline difference seen at one junction end. The chain carries TRBV5-6 and TRBJ1-2; TRBD1 is a possible D gene (6 bases). The CDR3 has 15 amino acids. Germline V CDR1 and CDR2: SGHDT, YYEEEE. CDR3 coding DNA: TGTGCCAGCACCTTGGGGGGGGGCGGGGACTATGGCTACACCTTC. Its translation is CASTLGGGGDYGYTF. The full variable domain, with the rest looked up from reference TRBV5-6 and TRBJ1-2, is DAGVTQSPTHLIKTRGQQVTLRCSPKSGHDTVSWYQQALGQGPQFIFQYYEEEERQRGNFPDRFSGHQFPNYSSELNVNALLLGDSALYLCASTLGGGGDYGYTFGSGTRLTVV.

This chain links TRBV27 with TRBJ2-7; 8 positions match TRBD1. Per the germline V gene, CDR1 is MNHEY and CDR2 is SMNVEV (reference sequence). The CDR3 is 14 residues long. V was pared by 6 bases and J by 3 bases, with 7 bases of the junction left unmatched. The CDR3 nucleotides are TGTGCCAGCAGCCATCAGACAGGGGTCTACGAGCAGTACTTC. This translates into CASSHQTGVYEQYF.

The CDR3 sequence is CASSFGTALGNYGYTF. CDR3 DNA: TGTGCCAGCAGCTTTGGGACAGCGTTGGGAAACTATGGCTACACCTTC. The chain carries TRBV7-9 and TRBJ1-2, with 7 bases fitting TRBD1. V trimming: 3 bases; J trimming: 2 bases; junction bases outside the gene matches: 9. Germline CDR1 SEHNR, CDR2 FQNEAQ (reference sequence). The CDR3 totals 16 residues.

The genes are TRBV6-1 and TRBJ2-7; 8 bases match TRBD2. The CDR3 is 13 residues long. Germline assignment: CDR1 MNHNS and CDR2 SASEGT. The ends lost 5 bases at V and 5 bases at J; junction bases unmatched: 5. CDR3 coding DNA: TGTGCCAGCAGTACGGACGGGGGGGACGAGCAGTACTTC. Protein product: CASSTDGGDEQYF.

The V gene is TRBV5-1, the J gene TRBJ2-2; D perhaps matches TRBD1 (6 bases). The CDR3 runs 14 residues. V was clipped by 2 bases and J by 3 bases, with 8 bases between them. The germline V gene encodes CDR1 SGHRS and CDR2 YFSETQ. The CDR3 is CASSFGQHTGELFF. CDR3 nucleotides: TGCGCCAGCAGCTTCGGACAGCACACCGGGGAGCTGTTTTTT.

V and J are TRBV6-5 and TRBJ1-1; TRBD1 might be the D (6 bases). Germline CDR1 is MNHEY and CDR2 is SVGAGI. There are 14 residues in the CDR3. Trimming removed 0 bases at V and 5 bases at J, with 10 bases between. DNA for the CDR3: TGTGCCAGCAGTTACTCCCAGGGACAAACTGAAGCTTTCTTT. Its translation: CASSYSQGQTEAFF.

The rearrangement uses TRBV2 and TRBJ2-1; TRBD2 agrees at 8 bases. CDR3 length: 15 amino acids. With V trimmed by 3 bases and J by 5 bases, 6 bases remained unmatched. Germline values: CDR1 SNHLY, CDR2 FYNNEI. The CDR3 sequence is CASSDWAGGNNEQFF. The DNA for the CDR3 is TGTGCCAGCAGTGACTGGGCGGGGGGAAACAATGAGCAGTTCTTC.

The CDR3 region is CASSYNLGYGYTF. The CDR3 DNA reads TGTGCCAGCAGTTACAATCTCGGCTATGGCTACACCTTC. The chain carries TRBV6-5 and TRBJ1-2, with D uncertain. Trimming pared 2 bases from V and 4 bases from J, leaving 8 bases between. The CDR3 is made up of 13 amino acids. Germline loops: CDR1 MNHEY, CDR2 SVGAGI.